This is a list of T cell receptor beta chains from one sample in a study of shared clonotypes between healthy human individuals. Method: immunoSEQ multiplex PCR; TCRdb's copy keeps in-frame clones and lacks some. The data show some 2 million clones, about 95% seen once. Sequencing was performed on naive CD8+ T cells sorted from blood. Receptors were obtained from a young man in good health. The conserved cysteine and the conserved F or W are not part of the CDR3 here.

ASSLPHPNEQF	TRBV7-2	TRBJ2-1
ASTPLPGLQETQY	TRBV28	TRBJ2-5
ASVGSELLADEQF	TRBV2	TRBJ2-1
SVAARGEQY	TRBV20-1	TRBJ2-7
ASSELGSSYNSPLH	TRBV6-1	TRBJ1-6
ASSLVGMTLGTGPYNEQF	TRBV5-1	TRBJ2-1
ASSQDLESPLH	TRBV4-3	TRBJ1-6
ASSLERAPQETQY	TRBV27	TRBJ2-5
ASSDGQDNSPLH	TRBV9	TRBJ1-6
ASRTGGGYNEQF	TRBV5-8	TRBJ2-1
ASSEKGDRVDTQY	TRBV6-1	TRBJ2-3
ASSLIGGGYQETQY	TRBV27	TRBJ2-5
ASSLTGSNQPQH	TRBV27	TRBJ1-5
ASSLWTSGPEETQY	TRBV11-2	TRBJ2-5
ASSTYDINEQF	TRBV19	TRBJ2-1
ASSPFRGSSYEQY	TRBV9	TRBJ2-7
ASTPRAF	TRBV19	TRBJ1-1
ASSLGTGMNTEAF	TRBV7-9	TRBJ1-1
ASSWGRAYEQY	TRBV27	TRBJ2-7
ASRGKGSYEQY	TRBV6-5	TRBJ2-7
ASSVGDPANEQY	TRBV9	TRBJ2-7
ASTIPDRVVGYT	TRBV5-6	TRBJ1-2
ASSLAGGGTDTQY	TRBV5-6	TRBJ2-3
ASSHRTEQF	TRBV4-1	TRBJ2-1
ASSRQGRSEKLF	TRBV11-2	TRBJ1-4
ASSSLTSGRAHEQF	TRBV6-7	TRBJ2-1
ASSFASTGLYQETQY	TRBV7-9	TRBJ2-5
ASSVAGVQETQY	TRBV9	TRBJ2-5
ASSLSREVLTINTGELF	TRBV13	TRBJ2-2
ASSVEGLANEQY	TRBV9	TRBJ2-7
ASSLLRGEKLF	TRBV7-2	TRBJ1-4
ASSPRGSGSSGYNEQF	TRBV7-9	TRBJ2-1
ASSVNSAEHSGANVLT	TRBV9	TRBJ2-6
ASSFSTSGYEAF	TRBV7-8	TRBJ1-1
ASSLEGPHEQY	TRBV5-1	TRBJ2-7
ASSPSGLAALADTQY	TRBV4-1	TRBJ2-3
ASSFEVRGIGDEQF	TRBV7-9	TRBJ2-1
ASSSYGNGEKLF	TRBV7-9	TRBJ1-4
SVELPNTDTQY	TRBV29-1	TRBJ2-3
ASSQVGQGIQTQY	TRBV4-1	TRBJ2-5
AWRPSGGQPQH	TRBV30	TRBJ1-5
ASSSGDPYNSPLH	TRBV28	TRBJ1-6